The source of this T cell receptor (beta chain) is a study of human T cells and chemical hapten exposure. About the research overall: A mostly female patient group had alopecia areata, totalis or universalis.

Germline V gene data show CDR1 as MNHEY and CDR2 as SVGAGI. The V and J ends lost 4 bases and 4 bases, in that order; junction bases with no gene match: 12. This CDR3 comprises 16 residues. Study observations and caveats: With DPC sensitization, TCRs exceeding 1 in 1000 frequency showed no change.

Noted time point: pre-sensitization, week 0. Treatment reported: therapeutic diphenylcyclopropenone sensitization with weekly scalp DPC. Unfractionated whole blood yielded the extracted total RNA. Authors' data handling: Samples had a median of 95,638 TCRs, ranging roughly 20,000 to 750,000. TCRdb reprocessed the RACE reads with MiXCR, giving one entry per CDR3 protein. TCRdb's processing, not the authors', yielded these V and J calls. This table holds more than 300,000 distinct CDR3 sequences, 5.1% found once. At least ten counts were recorded for this clonotype. The antigen is not known. The J gene is TRBJ2-7, the V gene TRBV6-5; 8 positions match TRBD2. The sequence derives from a woman aged 45-65 years with alopecia areata. Some clones in this sample may be carry-over from other donors' samples. The source was whole blood, collected in connection with sensitization to the hapten diphenylcyclopropenone (DPC). The CDR3 here is CASSSSFSGAVYEQYF. CDR3 DNA: TGTGCCAGCAGTTCTTCTTTTAGCGGGGCGGTGTACGAGCAGTACTTC.